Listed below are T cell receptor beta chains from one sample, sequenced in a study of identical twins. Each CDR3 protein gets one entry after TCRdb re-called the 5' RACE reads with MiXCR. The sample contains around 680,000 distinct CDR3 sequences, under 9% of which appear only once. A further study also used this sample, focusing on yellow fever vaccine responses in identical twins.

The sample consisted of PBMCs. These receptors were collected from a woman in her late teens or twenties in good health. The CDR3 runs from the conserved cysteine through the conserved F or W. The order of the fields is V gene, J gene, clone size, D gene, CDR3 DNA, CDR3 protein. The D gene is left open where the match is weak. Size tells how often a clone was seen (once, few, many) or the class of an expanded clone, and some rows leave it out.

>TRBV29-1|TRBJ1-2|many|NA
TGCAGCGTTGACAGTGGCTACACCTTC
CSVDSGYTF
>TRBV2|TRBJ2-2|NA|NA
TGTGCCAGCAGTGCTACAGGGATCACCGGGGAGCTGTTTTTT
CASSATGITGELFF
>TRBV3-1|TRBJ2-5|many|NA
TGTGCCAGCAGAGACGGGACACTGGGGACCCAGTACTTC
CASRDGTLGTQYF
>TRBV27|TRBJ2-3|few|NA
TGTGCCAGCAGTTCCTCGACAGGACCAGATACGCAGTATTTT
CASSSSTGPDTQYF
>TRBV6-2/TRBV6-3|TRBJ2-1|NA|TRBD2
TGTGCCACCGCACTTAGACTAGCGGGACACAATGAGCAGTTCTTC
CATALRLAGHNEQFF
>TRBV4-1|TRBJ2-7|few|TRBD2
TGCGCCAGCAGCCAACCTGGACTAGCGGGAGTCGAGCAGTACTTC
CASSQPGLAGVEQYF
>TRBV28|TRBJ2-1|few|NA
TGTGCCAGATTACTCAATGAGCAGTTCTTC
CARLLNEQFF
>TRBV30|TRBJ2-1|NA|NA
TGTGCCTGGAGTCCGATGGAGACAGCCGCACGGGGAAATGAGCAGTTCTTC
CAWSPMETAARGNEQFF
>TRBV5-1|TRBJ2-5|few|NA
TGCGCCAGCAGCATCAAAGGGGGGCCGGGGGAGACCCAGTACTTC
CASSIKGGPGETQYF
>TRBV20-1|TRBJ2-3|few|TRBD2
TGCAGTGCTAGATCCCTAGCGGGAGGGTTGGATACGCAGTATTTT
CSARSLAGGLDTQYF
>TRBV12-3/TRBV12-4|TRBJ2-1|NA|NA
TGTGCCAGCAGCCAAAGCGCGGGGGCGATTGATGAGCAGTTCTTC
CASSQSAGAIDEQFF
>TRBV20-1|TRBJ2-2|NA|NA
TGCAGTGCTCCCCCCATAAACACCGGGGAGCTGTTTTTT
CSAPPINTGELFF
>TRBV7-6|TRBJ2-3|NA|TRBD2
TGTGCCAGCAGCTTAGAATTAGCGGGGGGGATCATGGCAGATACGCAGTATTTT
CASSLELAGGIMADTQYF
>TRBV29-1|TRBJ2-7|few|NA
TGCAGCGCATTGGGCGGTGGTTTGGTCGAGCAGTACTTC
CSALGGGLVEQYF
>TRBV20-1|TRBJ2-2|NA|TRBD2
TGCTGTGCTAGGGCTCTAGCGGGAGGGCTTGGGGCCGGGGAGCTGTTTTTT
CCARALAGGLGAGELFF
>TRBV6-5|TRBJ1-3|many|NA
TGTGCCAGCAGTTACTCTCCAGGGGTTGGAAACACCATATATTTT
CASSYSPGVGNTIYF
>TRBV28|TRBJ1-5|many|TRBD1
TGTGCCAGCAGTTTCTCAGGGGGCATAGGGAATCAGCCCCAGCATTTT
CASSFSGGIGNQPQHF
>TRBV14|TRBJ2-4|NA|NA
TGTGCCAGCAGCTACAGGAGGAAAGACATTCAGTACTTC
CASSYRRKDIQYF
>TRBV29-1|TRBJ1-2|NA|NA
TGCAGCGTTCAACAGGGCGCTAACTATGGCTACACCTTC
CSVQQGANYGYTF
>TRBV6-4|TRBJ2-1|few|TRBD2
TGTGCCAGCAGCGCAACCGGGACTAGCGGATTCAATGAGCAGTTCTTC
CASSATGTSGFNEQFF
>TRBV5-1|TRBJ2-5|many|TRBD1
TGCGCCAGCAGACGACAGGGCCCAGAGACCCAGTACTTC
CASRRQGPETQYF
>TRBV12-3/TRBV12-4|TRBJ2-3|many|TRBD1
TGTGCCAGCAGTACATCGGGACAGGGAACGAATACGCAGTATTTT
CASSTSGQGTNTQYF
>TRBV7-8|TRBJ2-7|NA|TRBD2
TGTGCCAGCCGACTAGCGGGGCTGAACGAGCAGTACTTC
CASRLAGLNEQYF
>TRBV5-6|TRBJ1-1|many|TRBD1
TGTGCCAGCAGCTTCGGACAGGGAAACACTGAAGCTTTCTTT
CASSFGQGNTEAFF
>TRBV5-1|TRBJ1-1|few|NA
TGCGCCAGCAGACAGGACAGCAACACTGAAGCTTTCTTT
CASRQDSNTEAFF
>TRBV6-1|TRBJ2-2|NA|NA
TGTGCCAGCAGTGTTTGGCAGGGCGCGAACACCGGGGAGCTGTTTTTT
CASSVWQGANTGELFF
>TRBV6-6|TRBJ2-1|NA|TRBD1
TGTGCCAGCAGTTCGGACAGGGGGCACGAGCAGTTCTTC
CASSSDRGHEQFF
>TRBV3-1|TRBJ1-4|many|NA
TGTGCCAGCAGCCAAAGAAACGAAAAACTGTTTTTT
CASSQRNEKLFF
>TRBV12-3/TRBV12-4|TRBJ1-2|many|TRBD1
TGTGCCAGCAGACAGGGGACAGGCTGGGACTATGGCTACACCTTC
CASRQGTGWDYGYTF
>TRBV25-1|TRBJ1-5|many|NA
TGTGCCAGCAGTAAGAGAGATCAGCCCCAGCATTTT
CASSKRDQPQHF
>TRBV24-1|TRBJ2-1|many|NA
TGTGCCACCAGTGATCCGGGAGTAAGTCCCTACAATGAGCAGTTCTTC
CATSDPGVSPYNEQFF
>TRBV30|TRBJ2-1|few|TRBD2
TGTGCCCTGAATGGTGGCGGGAGTAGGTTCTCCTACAATGAGCAGTTCTTC
CALNGGGSRFSYNEQFF
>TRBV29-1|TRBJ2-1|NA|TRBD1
TGCAGCGTTGAAGATCGACAGGGCAGGTCCTACAATGAGCAGTTCTTC
CSVEDRQGRSYNEQFF
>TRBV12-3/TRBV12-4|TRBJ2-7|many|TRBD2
TGTGCCAGCAGTTTGGGGACTACCTACGAGCAGTACTTC
CASSLGTTYEQYF
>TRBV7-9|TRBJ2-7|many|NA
TGTGCCAGCAGCGGTCGGACCAGTTCCTACGAGCAGTACTTC
CASSGRTSSYEQYF
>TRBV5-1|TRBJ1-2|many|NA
TGCGCCAGCAGCCTGGACAACTATGGCTACACCTTC
CASSLDNYGYTF
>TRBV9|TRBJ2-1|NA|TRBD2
TGTGCCAGCAGCCAAGCGGGAGCGTCCTACAATGAGCAGTTCTTC
CASSQAGASYNEQFF
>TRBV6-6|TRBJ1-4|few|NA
TGTGCCAGCGCGAGGGCTAATGAAAAACTGTTTTTT
CASARANEKLFF